This T cell receptor beta chain was found in a study of blood T cell repertoires in COVID-19. Turning to the study itself: COVID-19 samples, acute and convalescent, were from the United States, Italy and Spain. PBMCs, B-cell-depleted T cells, or T cells provided the cDNA or gDNA that made up the material.

Using immunoSEQ multiplex PCR, the repertoire was profiled, and TCRdb retains in-frame clones only, with some absent. The data show about 130,000 clones, about 93% seen once. V lost 3 bases to trimming and J lost 0 bases, with 9 bases between them. The CDR3 sequence is 14 residues long. CDR1 SGDLS and CDR2 YYNGEE come from the germline V gene. This clone has just one count. Patients in Seattle were enrolled during active infection, then followed longitudinally. This sequence originates from a man aged 50-60 years with COVID-19, enrolled during active disease. Source material: peripheral blood. The chain recombines TRBV9 with TRBJ1-1; D is uncertain. The CDR3 sequence is CASSATFMNTEAFF. The DNA of the CDR3 is TGTGCCAGCAGCGCGACATTCATGAACACTGAAGCTTTCTTT.